This T cell receptor (beta chain) originates from a study of blood T cell repertoires in COVID-19. Germline V CDR1 and CDR2: GTSNPN, SVGIG (reference sequence). This CDR3 is built from 13 residues. Trimming pared 4 bases from V and 4 bases from J, leaving 14 bases between. Measured with immunoSEQ multiplex PCR; TCRdb has only the in-frame clones, and not every one. The sample contains 73,000 or so clones, approximately 82% of which appear only once. In this sample, this clone turned up a few times. Input material: peripheral blood. The TCR was taken from a man aged 45 to 65 with active COVID-19. The gene calls are TRBV30 and TRBJ2-7; perhaps TRBD2 as D (6 bases). CDR3 in amino acids: CAWTRGGEYEQYF. For the CDR3, the DNA is TGTGCCTGGACCCGGGGCGGGGAATACGAGCAGTACTTC. The whole variable domain, remainder taken from reference TRBV30 and TRBJ2-7, is SQTIHQWPATLVQPVGSPLSLECTVEGTSNPNLYWYRQAAGRGLQLLFYSVGIGQISSEVPQNLSASRPQDRQFILSSKKLLLSDSGFYLCAWTRGGEYEQYFGPGTRLTVT.